These 7 T cell receptor beta chains were sequenced from one sample in a study of graft-versus-host responses after intestinal transplantation. The method was immunoSEQ multiplex PCR; TCRdb's version includes in-frame clones alone and lacks a portion of them. The profile shows fewer than 80,000 clones, 90% to 95% of them singletons. The antigens these receptors bind are not known. Sequences were derived from unstimulated CD8+ T cells sorted from spleen or lymph node cells, sampled before transplant. The origin of the receptors is a human donor who was the organ donor for an intestinal transplant.

The rearrangement joins TRBV7-9 to TRBJ2-1; D not certain. CDR3 size: 11 residues. The ends were cut back, 4 bases at V and 6 bases at J, with 4 bases in the middle. Germline V gene lookup returns CDR1 SEHNR and CDR2 FQNEAQ (reference sequence). For the CDR3, the DNA is TGTGCCAGCAGCTATCTCAATGAGCAGTTCTTC. It is translated as CASSYLNEQFF. The entire variable domain, with the rest obtained from reference TRBV7-9 and TRBJ2-1, is as follows: DTGVSQNPRHKITKRGQNVTFRCDPISEHNRLYWYRQTLGQGPEFLTYFQNEAQLEKSRLLSDRFSAERPKGSFSTLEIQRTEQGDSAMYLCASSYLNEQFFGPGTRLTVL.

This chain links TRBV11-2 with TRBJ2-1; 9 bases line up with TRBD2. The germline gives CDR1 SGHAT, CDR2 FQNNGV. Trimming at V came to 3 bases and at J to 8 bases, leaving 8 bases not matched to a gene. CDR3 length equals 15 residues. DNA of the CDR3: TGTGCCAGCAGCTTCCATCGTTTAGCGGGAGATGAGCAGTTCTTC. As protein: CASSFHRLAGDEQFF.

The J gene is TRBJ2-1, the V gene TRBV13; 8 nucleotides match TRBD2. This CDR3 has 14 amino acids. The V and J ends lost 1 base and 9 bases, in that order; junction bases with no gene match: 5. The germline V gene has CDR1 PRHDT and CDR2 FYEKMQ (reference sequence). CDR3 in DNA: TGTGCCAGCAGCTTAGAGGCGGGAGGCGGTGAGCAGTTCTTC. Its protein is CASSLEAGGGEQFF. Complete variable domain (other parts from reference TRBV13 and TRBJ2-1): AAGVIQSPRHLIKEKRETATLKCYPIPRHDTVYWYQQGPGQDPQFLISFYEKMQSDKGSIPDRFSAQQFSDYHSELNMSSLELGDSALYFCASSLEAGGGEQFFGPGTRLTVL.

The J gene is TRBJ2-1, the V gene TRBV9; 12 nucleotides agree with TRBD2. V gave up 0 bases and J gave up 0 bases; unmatched junction bases: 7. The CDR3 contains 19 residues. Looked up from germline, CDR1 is SGDLS and CDR2 is YYNGEE. CDR3 in amino acids: CASSVDGTSGPSSYNEQFF. The CDR3 coding sequence is TGTGCCAGCAGCGTAGATGGGACTAGCGGGCCGAGCTCCTACAATGAGCAGTTCTTC.

This clone has more than one count but fewer than ten. The rearrangement uses TRBV6-1 and TRBJ1-1; D is unclear. The CDR3 loop spans 15 amino acids. V dropped 2 bases and J dropped 6 bases, with 16 bases sitting between them. Germline loops: CDR1 MNHNS, CDR2 SASEGT. The chain's CDR3 is CASSEMAGGMAEAFF. CDR3 in DNA: TGTGCCAGCAGTGAAATGGCAGGCGGGATGGCTGAAGCTTTCTTT.

This clone was recorded once. The gene calls are TRBV30 and TRBJ1-2, with D possibly being TRBD1 (6 bases). With 0 bases removed from V and 6 bases from J, the gap between germline ends came to 17 bases. CDR1 is GTSNPN, CDR2 SVGIG, per germline (reference sequence). CDR3 size: 15 residues. The CDR3 sequence: CAWSVSRTGLDGYTF. The CDR3 region has the DNA TGTGCCTGGAGTGTAAGCCGCACAGGGTTGGATGGCTACACCTTC. The full variable domain, rest sourced from reference TRBV30 and TRBJ1-2, is SQTIHQWPATLVQPVGSPLSLECTVEGTSNPNLYWYRQAAGRGLQLLFYSVGIGQISSEVPQNLSASRPQDRQFILSSKKLLLSDSGFYLCAWSVSRTGLDGYTFGSGTRLTVV.

The chain uses TRBV28 and TRBJ2-5, with TRBD1 matching 11 bases. CDR3 length: 17 residues. V shed 3 bases, J shed 5 bases, and the junction held 11 bases outside the gene matches. Germline-derived CDR1 and CDR2 are MDHEN and SYDVKM. This CDR3 is CASSFPLGQGAKETQYF. For the CDR3, the DNA is TGTGCCAGCAGTTTTCCCCTAGGACAGGGGGCGAAGGAGACCCAGTACTTC.